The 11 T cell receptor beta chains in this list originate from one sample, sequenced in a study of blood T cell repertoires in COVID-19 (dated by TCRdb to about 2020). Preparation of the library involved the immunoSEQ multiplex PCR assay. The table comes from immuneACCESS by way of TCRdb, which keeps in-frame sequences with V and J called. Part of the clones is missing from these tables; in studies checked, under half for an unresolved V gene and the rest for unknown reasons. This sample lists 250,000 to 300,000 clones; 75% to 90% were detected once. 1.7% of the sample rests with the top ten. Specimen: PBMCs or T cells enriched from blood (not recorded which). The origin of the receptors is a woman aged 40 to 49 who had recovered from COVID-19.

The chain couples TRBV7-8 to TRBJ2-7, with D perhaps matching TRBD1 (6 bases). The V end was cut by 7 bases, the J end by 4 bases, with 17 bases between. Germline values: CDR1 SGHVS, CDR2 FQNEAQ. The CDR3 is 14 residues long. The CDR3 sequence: CASTPGQTLYEQYF. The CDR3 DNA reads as TGTGCCAGCACCCCCGGACAGACCCTATACGAGCAGTACTTC.

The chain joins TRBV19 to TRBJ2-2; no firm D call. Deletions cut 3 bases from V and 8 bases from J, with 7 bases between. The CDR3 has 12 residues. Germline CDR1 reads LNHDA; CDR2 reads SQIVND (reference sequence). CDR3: CASSIRVGELFF. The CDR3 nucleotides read TGTGCCAGTAGTATTCGGGTTGGGGAGCTGTTTTTT.

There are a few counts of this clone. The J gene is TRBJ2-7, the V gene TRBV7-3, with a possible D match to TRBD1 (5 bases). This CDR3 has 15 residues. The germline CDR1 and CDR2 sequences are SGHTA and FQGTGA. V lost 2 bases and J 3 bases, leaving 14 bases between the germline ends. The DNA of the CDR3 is TGTGCCAGCAGCTTAGCGTCAGGGAATCACTACGAGCAGTACTTC. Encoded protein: CASSLASGNHYEQYF. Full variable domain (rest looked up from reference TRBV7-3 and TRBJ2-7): GAGVSQTPSNKVTEKGKYVELRCDPISGHTALYWYRQSLGQGPEFLIYFQGTGAADDSGLPNDRFFAVRPEGSVSTLKIQRTERGDSAVYLCASSLASGNHYEQYFGPGTRLTVT.

The CDR3 reads CASSQIGRAGVRDTQYF. CDR3 DNA sequence: TGCGCCAGCAGCCAAATCGGTCGGGCCGGGGTACGAGATACGCAGTATTTT. The gene calls are TRBV4-1 and TRBJ2-3; tentatively, D is TRBD2 (5 bases). CDR1 is MGHRA and CDR2 is YSYEKL in the germline V gene. The CDR3 has 17 residues. V was cut by 2 bases and J by 5 bases, with 20 bases left in between.

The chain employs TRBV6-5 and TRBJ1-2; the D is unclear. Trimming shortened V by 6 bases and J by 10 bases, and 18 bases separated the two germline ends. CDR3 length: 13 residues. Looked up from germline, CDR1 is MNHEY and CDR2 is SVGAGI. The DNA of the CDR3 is TGTGCCAGCAGCTCCCGGACTGGTTTCCTCTACACCTTC. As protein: CASSSRTGFLYTF.

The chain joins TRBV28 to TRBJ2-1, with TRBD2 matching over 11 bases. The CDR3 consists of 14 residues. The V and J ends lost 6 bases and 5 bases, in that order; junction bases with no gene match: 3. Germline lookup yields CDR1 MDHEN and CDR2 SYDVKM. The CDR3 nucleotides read TGTGCCAGCAGGGGACTAGCGGAACACAATGAGCAGTTCTTC. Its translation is CASRGLAEHNEQFF.

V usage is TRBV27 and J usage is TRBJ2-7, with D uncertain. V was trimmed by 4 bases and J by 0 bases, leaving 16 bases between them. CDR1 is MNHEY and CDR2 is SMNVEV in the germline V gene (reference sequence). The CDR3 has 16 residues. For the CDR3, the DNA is TGTGCCAGCAGTTCCCCCTCAAGACTGAGCTCCTACGAGCAGTACTTC. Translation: CASSSPSRLSSYEQYF.

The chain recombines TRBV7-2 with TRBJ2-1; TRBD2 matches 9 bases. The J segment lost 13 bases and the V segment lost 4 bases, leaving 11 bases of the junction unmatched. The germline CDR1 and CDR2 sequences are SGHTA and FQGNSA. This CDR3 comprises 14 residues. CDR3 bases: TGTGCCAGCAGCTCGTCGAGCGGGAGGACCACACAGTTCTTC. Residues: CASSSSSGRTTQFF.

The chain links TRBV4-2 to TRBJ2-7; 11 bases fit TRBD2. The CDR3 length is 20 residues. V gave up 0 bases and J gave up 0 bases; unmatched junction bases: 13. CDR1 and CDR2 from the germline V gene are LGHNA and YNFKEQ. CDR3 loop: CASSQDLIGTSGRSSYEQYF. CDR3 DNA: TGTGCCAGCAGCCAAGATCTGATAGGGACTAGCGGTAGAAGCTCCTACGAGCAGTACTTC.

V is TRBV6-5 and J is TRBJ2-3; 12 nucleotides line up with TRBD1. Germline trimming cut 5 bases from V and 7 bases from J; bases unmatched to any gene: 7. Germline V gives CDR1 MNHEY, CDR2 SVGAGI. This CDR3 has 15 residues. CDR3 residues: CASSTGTGGRNTQYF. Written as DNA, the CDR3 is TGTGCCAGCAGTACCGGGACAGGGGGCCGAAATACGCAGTATTTT.

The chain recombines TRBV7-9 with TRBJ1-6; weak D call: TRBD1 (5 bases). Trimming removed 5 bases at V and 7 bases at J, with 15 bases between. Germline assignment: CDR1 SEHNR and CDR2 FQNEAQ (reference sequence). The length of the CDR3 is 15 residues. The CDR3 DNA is TGTGCCAGCAGCCAAGGGAGGGGAGGGAATTCACCCCTCCACTTT. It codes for CASSQGRGGNSPLHF.